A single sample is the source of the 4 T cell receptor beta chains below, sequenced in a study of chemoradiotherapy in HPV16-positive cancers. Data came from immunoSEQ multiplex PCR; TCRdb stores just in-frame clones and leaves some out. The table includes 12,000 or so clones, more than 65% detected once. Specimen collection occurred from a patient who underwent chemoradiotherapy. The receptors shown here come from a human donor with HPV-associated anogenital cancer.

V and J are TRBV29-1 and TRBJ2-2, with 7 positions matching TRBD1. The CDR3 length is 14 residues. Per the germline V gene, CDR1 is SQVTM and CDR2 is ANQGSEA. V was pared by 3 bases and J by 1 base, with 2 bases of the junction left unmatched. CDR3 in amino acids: CSVERTGNTGELFF. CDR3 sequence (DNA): TGCAGCGTTGAGAGGACAGGGAACACCGGGGAGCTGTTTTTT.

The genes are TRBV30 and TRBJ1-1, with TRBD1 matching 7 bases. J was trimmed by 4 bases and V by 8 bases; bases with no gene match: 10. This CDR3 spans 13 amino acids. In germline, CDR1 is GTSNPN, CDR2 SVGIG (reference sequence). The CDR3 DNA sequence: TGTGCCGGGGAGTCGACAGGGCTCACTGAAGCTTTCTTT. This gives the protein CAGESTGLTEAFF.

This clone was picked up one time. CDR3 protein: CSVEGTRGGANVLTF. The DNA for the CDR3 is TGCAGCGTTGAAGGGACCCGGGGGGGGGCCAACGTCCTGACTTTC. The chain links TRBV29-1 to TRBJ2-6, with TRBD2 as a possible D gene (6 bases). Germline V CDR1 and CDR2: SQVTM, ANQGSEA. Deletions cut 1 base from V and 4 bases from J, with 11 bases between. This CDR3 has 15 amino acids. The variable domain in full, with the rest retrieved from reference TRBV29-1 and TRBJ2-6, is SAVISQKPSRDICQRGTSLTIQCQVDSQVTMMFWYRQQPGQSLTLIATANQGSEATYESGFVIDKFPISRPNLTFSTLTVSNMSPEDSSIYLCSVEGTRGGANVLTFGAGSRLTVL.

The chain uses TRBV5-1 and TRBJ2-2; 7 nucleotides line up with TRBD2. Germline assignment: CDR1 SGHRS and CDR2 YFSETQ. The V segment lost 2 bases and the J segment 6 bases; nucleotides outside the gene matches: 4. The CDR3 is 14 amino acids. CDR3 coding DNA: TGCGCCAGCAGCTTTACGAGCGGGGCCGGGGAGCTGTTTTTT. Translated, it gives CASSFTSGAGELFF. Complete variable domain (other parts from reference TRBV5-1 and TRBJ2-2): KAGVTQTPRYLIKTRGQQVTLSCSPISGHRSVSWYQQTPGQGLQFLFEYFSETQRNKGNFPGRFSGRQFSNSRSEMNVSTLELGDSALYLCASSFTSGAGELFFGEGSRLTVL.